One and the same sample provided the 5 T cell receptor beta chains below, sequenced in a study of T cell clonality in common variable immunodeficiency. Here immunoSEQ multiplex PCR was the method, and the copy in TCRdb shows in-frame clones only, minus some. Found here are roughly 51,000 clones, no singletons; the ten largest cover 5.4%. Sequenced material: peripheral blood mononuclear cells. The receptors come from a person between 18 and 70 years old in good health.

This clone was recorded at least ten times. The read ends 3 residues shy of where the CDR3 ends; the end is completed using the germline J gene. The chain links TRBV7-2 to TRBJ2-7; 13 bases line up with TRBD2. J was trimmed by 3 bases and V by 5 bases; bases with no gene match: 4. Germline values: CDR1 SGHTA, CDR2 FQGNSA. The CDR3 contains 15 residues. The covered CDR3 bases are TGTGCCAGCAGCCCATGGACTAGCGGGAGCTACGAG. Translation gives CASSPWTSGSYE. The whole CDR3 protein is CASSPWTSGSYEQYF.

Partial CDR3 DNA: TGTGCCAGCAAAGGTGGCTTGCAGACC. Amino acid sequence: CASKGGLQT. In full, the CDR3 is CASKGGLQTQYF. The chain carries TRBV2 and TRBJ2-5; D gene ambiguous. The read finishes 3 residues shy of the CDR3 end, and the germline J gene is used to complete it. Trimming removed 7 bases from V and 6 bases from J, with 12 bases in between. Germline CDR1 reads SNHLY; CDR2 reads FYNNEI. There are 12 residues in the CDR3.

This clone showed up many times. The CDR3 goes on 3 residues after the read ends, and that part is filled in from the germline J gene. The rearrangement uses TRBV7-9 and TRBJ1-2; TRBD1 might be the D (6 bases). The CDR3 loop spans 15 amino acids. Germline V gene data show CDR1 as SEHNR and CDR2 as FQNEAQ (reference sequence). V was cut by 4 bases and J by 4 bases, with 16 bases left in between. CDR3 loop: CASSSYQGWGYGYTF. The sequenced CDR3 bases are TGTGCCAGCAGCTCCTATCAGGGGTGGGGCTATGGC. Full variable domain (missing parts from reference TRBV7-9 and TRBJ1-2): DTGVSQNPRHKITKRGQNVTFRCDPISEHNRLYWYRQTLGQGPEFLTYFQNEAQLEKSRLLSDRFSAERPKGSFSTLEIQRTEQGDSAMYLCASSSYQGWGYGYTFGSGTRLTVV.

This clone was counted ten times or more. Sequencing ends 3 residues short of the CDR3 end; the germline J gene provides the rest. The rearrangement joins TRBV5-4 to TRBJ2-1; 9 bases align to TRBD1. The CDR3 is made up of 15 amino acids. V trimming: 4 bases; J trimming: 2 bases; junction bases outside the gene matches: 4. Per the germline V gene, CDR1 is SGHNT and CDR2 is YYREEE (reference sequence). The CDR3 here is CASSLDRGTYNEQFF. Incomplete CDR3 DNA: TGTGCCAGCAGCCTTGACAGGGGGACCTACAATGAG.

This clone was recorded at least ten times. The read comes to an end 3 residues before the CDR3 does, leaving the germline J gene to fill in the end. The chain recombines TRBV12-3 or TRBV12-4 with TRBJ2-1; 9 nucleotides line up with TRBD2. The CDR3 extends over 15 amino acids. V was pared by 2 bases and J by 7 bases, with 6 bases of the junction left unmatched. CDR3 loop: CASSLLAGWGNEQFF. Partial CDR3 DNA: TGTGCCAGCAGTTTACTAGCGGGATGGGGGAATGAG.